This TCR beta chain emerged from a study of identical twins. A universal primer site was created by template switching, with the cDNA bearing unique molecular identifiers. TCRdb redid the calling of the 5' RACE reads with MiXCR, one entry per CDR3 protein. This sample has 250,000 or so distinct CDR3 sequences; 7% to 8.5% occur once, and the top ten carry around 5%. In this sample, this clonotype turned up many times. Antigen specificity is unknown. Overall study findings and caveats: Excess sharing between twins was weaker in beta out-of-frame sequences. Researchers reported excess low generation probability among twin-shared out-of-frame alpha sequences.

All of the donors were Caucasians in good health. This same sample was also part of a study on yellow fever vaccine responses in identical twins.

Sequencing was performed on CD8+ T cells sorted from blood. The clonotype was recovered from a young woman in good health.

The CDR3 nucleotides read TGCGCCAGCAGCCTAAACAGGGGCTATTACAATGAGCAGTTCTTC. Its translation: CASSLNRGYYNEQFF. The genes are TRBV5-1 and TRBJ2-1; 7 bases match TRBD1. From germline, CDR1 is SGHRS and CDR2 YFSETQ. This CDR3 is 15 amino acids long. After removal of 4 bases from V and 4 bases from J, the junction contained 8 bases not matched to a gene.